This T cell receptor (beta chain) was captured in a study of blood T cell repertoires in COVID-19. On the study more broadly: Sites in the United States, Italy and Spain provided acute and convalescent COVID-19 samples. PBMCs, B-cell-depleted T cells, or T cells were the source of the cDNA or gDNA that made up the material.

The CDR3 length is 15 residues. Trimming took 2 bases from V and 9 from J, leaving 15 bases between them. Germline-derived CDR1 and CDR2 are SGHNT and YYREEE (reference sequence). This clone was picked up a small number of times. Original analysis: From reference gene primer amplification, estimates of nucleated cell counts were derived. Assay: immunoSEQ multiplex PCR; the TCRdb copy retains only in-frame clones and omits some. The D gene and trimming were derived from the DNA, and the V and J assignments and clone size from that table. The table lists about 380,000 clones, 85% of them singletons. The chain couples TRBV5-4 to TRBJ1-6; TRBD1 is a possible D gene (6 bases). Sequencing was carried out using peripheral blood. The TCR sequence derives from a young woman with acute or convalescent COVID-19. CDR3 sequence (DNA): TGTGCCAGCAGCTTTCGGGGGGCCCCAGGTTCACCCCTCCACTTT. Amino acids: CASSFRGAPGSPLHF.